The rows below give T cell receptor beta chains drawn from one sample of a study of Ad26.COV2.S vaccination and SARS-CoV-2 variants. Assay: immunoSEQ multiplex PCR; the TCRdb copy retains only in-frame clones and omits some. Here the sample spans roughly 420,000 clones, 89% being singletons. The source material was peripheral blood, sampled in a trial of Ad26.COV2.S vaccine versus placebo. These TCRs come from a person between 18 and 65 years old who received the Ad26.COV2.S COVID-19 vaccine or a placebo. The CDR3 runs from the conserved cysteine through the conserved F or W. Rows may omit the clone size; those that give it use once, few, many or a size class.

TRBV12-3/TRBV12-4	TRBJ2-7	-	CASSLGLSYEQYF
TRBV24-1	TRBJ2-1	-	CATRNSGSSYNEQFF
TRBV27	TRBJ2-3	-	CASSSQLTDTQYF
TRBV19	TRBJ2-3	once	CASSIGGPSDADTQYF
TRBV18	TRBJ2-3	-	CASSRTQQHGTDTQYF
TRBV10-3	TRBJ2-5	-	CAISGGTDEETQYF
TRBV18	TRBJ2-3	-	CASSQRRESTDTQYF
TRBV5-6	TRBJ1-6	-	CASSLGYSPLHF
TRBV19	TRBJ1-5	-	CASKRDRGQIVNQPQHF
TRBV6-6	TRBJ1-5	-	CASSYSGQSQHF
TRBV3-1/TRBV3-2	TRBJ1-5	-	CASSQGIGNPQHF
TRBV3-1/TRBV3-2	TRBJ1-2	-	CASSQGLIYGYTF
TRBV6-8	TRBJ2-1	-	CASSLGLPYNEQFF
TRBV4-3	TRBJ2-2	-	CASSQGRNTGELFF
TRBV7-2	TRBJ2-7	-	CASSLMASYEQYF
TRBV10-3	TRBJ1-2	-	CAISWGARDTGYTF
TRBV2	TRBJ2-2	-	CASSTGIFPGELFF
TRBV18	TRBJ2-7	-	CASSPDRSTYEQYF
TRBV28	TRBJ1-4	-	CATETAANEKLFF
TRBV12-5	TRBJ1-1	-	CASGLVAARNTEAFF
TRBV5-1	TRBJ1-2	-	CASSYQQGNYGYTF
TRBV20-1	TRBJ2-1	-	CSAADSNEQFF
TRBV19	TRBJ2-5	-	CASSGLVGGLETQYF
TRBV5-1	TRBJ1-6	-	CASSLRVSDGSPLHF
TRBV5-1	TRBJ2-7	-	CASSFGRGIYEQYF
TRBV3-1/TRBV3-2	TRBJ2-4	-	CASSQVLNPAKNIQYF
TRBV6-5	TRBJ2-1	-	CASSMLPGLGNEQFF
TRBV2	TRBJ2-7	-	CASSTPERGVEQYF
TRBV21-1	TRBJ2-7	-	CASSKIRGGSYEQYF
TRBV2	TRBJ1-5	-	CASSDISNQPQHF
TRBV7-2	TRBJ2-5	-	CASSLAGQGVETQYF
TRBV18	TRBJ2-5	few	CASSPWTGDQETQYF
TRBV19	TRBJ1-4	-	CASSFAGVEKLFF
TRBV10-3	TRBJ2-5	-	CAISESVGLETQYF
TRBV12-5	TRBJ2-2	-	CASGSPGTSGSRTGELFF
TRBV28	TRBJ1-2	once	CASSTGGPYYGYTF
TRBV30	TRBJ1-2	-	CAWSTTGLASTF
TRBV5-4	TRBJ2-5	-	CASSLARETQYF
TRBV6-2/TRBV6-3	TRBJ1-1	-	CASSHPRMNTEAFF
TRBV20-1	TRBJ1-5	-	CSASRRPGIGNQPQHF
TRBV19	TRBJ2-2	few	CASSRGQDYTGELFF
TRBV20-1	TRBJ1-5	-	CSASQGGFSNQPQHF
TRBV18	TRBJ1-2	once	CASSPLLGSEGYTF
TRBV7-9	TRBJ2-3	-	CASSFGIGGSTDTQYF
TRBV7-9	TRBJ1-2	-	CASSFTAGQGGYTF
TRBV30	TRBJ1-2	-	CAWSVAYDPPGGSLPYGYTF
TRBV27	TRBJ2-5	-	CASSLSGGLMGSKETQYF
TRBV5-1	TRBJ2-3	-	CASSGQGTDTQYF
TRBV5-6	TRBJ1-1	-	CASSYGISNTEAFF
TRBV30	TRBJ2-1	-	CAWVSSGRSYNEQFF
TRBV9	TRBJ1-6	-	CASSVEAFGWDSPLHF
TRBV28	TRBJ2-3	-	CASNPPGDTDTQYF
TRBV7-9	TRBJ2-3	few	CASSLFAGSTDTQYF
TRBV6-5	TRBJ2-1	-	CASSYRGPNNEQFF
TRBV28	TRBJ1-1	-	CASSPRQGRTEAFF
TRBV25-1	TRBJ2-5	-	CASSLRDSHGETQYF
TRBV3-1/TRBV3-2	TRBJ1-3	-	CASSQGTGAGGLGNTIYF
TRBV6-6	TRBJ2-3	once	CASSYGDRDTQYF
TRBV19	TRBJ1-1	-	CASSDPAGGDTEAFF
TRBV19	TRBJ1-3	-	CASSTGTGGSGNTIYF